The TCR beta chain described here comes from a study of T cells after yellow fever vaccination. Via MiXCR, TCRdb re-called the 5' RACE reads, giving one row per CDR3 protein. This repertoire shows some 99,000 distinct CDR3 sequences, roughly 6% found once; its top ten account for under 50%. V was cut by 6 bases and J by 0 bases, with 9 bases left in between. The CDR3 is 13 amino acids. Germline V lookup: CDR1 MDHEN, CDR2 SYDVKM. Sample: CD8+ T cells sorted from PBMCs, taken 10 days after the yellow fever booster vaccination. V is TRBV28 and J is TRBJ2-7; TRBD1 might be the D (5 bases). The TCR sequence derives from a man between 18 and 35 years old who received the YFV17D yellow fever vaccine. CDR3 DNA sequence: TGTGCCAGCAGATACAGGTTCTCCTACGAGCAGTACGTC. Its translation: CASRYRFSYEQYV.